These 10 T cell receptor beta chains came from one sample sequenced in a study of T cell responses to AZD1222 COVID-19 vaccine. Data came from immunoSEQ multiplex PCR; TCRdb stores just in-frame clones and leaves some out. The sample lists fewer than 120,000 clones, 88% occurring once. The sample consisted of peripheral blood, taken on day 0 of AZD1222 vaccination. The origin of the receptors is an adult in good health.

CDR3 nucleotide sequence: TGTGCCAGCAGTTACTTCGGGGCCGCTGAAGCTTTCTTT. Translation gives CASSYFGAAEAFF. The J gene is TRBJ1-1, the V gene TRBV6-2 or TRBV6-3; maybe TRBD1 (5 bases). From germline, CDR1 is MNHEY and CDR2 SVGEGT. V lost 1 base to trimming and J lost 6 bases, with 9 bases between them. There are 13 residues in the CDR3.

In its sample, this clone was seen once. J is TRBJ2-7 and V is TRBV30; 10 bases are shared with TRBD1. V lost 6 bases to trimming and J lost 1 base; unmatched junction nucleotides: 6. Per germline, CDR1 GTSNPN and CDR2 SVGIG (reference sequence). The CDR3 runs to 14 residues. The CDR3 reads CACPRDRGSYEQYF. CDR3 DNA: TGTGCCTGTCCCCGGGACAGGGGTTCCTACGAGCAGTACTTC.

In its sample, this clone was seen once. This chain's CDR3 is CSVVDSSGQFF. As DNA, the CDR3 is TGCAGCGTTGTAGACAGTTCGGGTCAGTTCTTC. V is TRBV29-1 and J is TRBJ2-1, with D possibly matching TRBD1 (5 bases). The length of the CDR3 is 11 residues. V lost 4 bases to trimming and J lost 13 bases, with 14 bases between them. The germline V gene encodes CDR1 SQVTM and CDR2 ANQGSEA.

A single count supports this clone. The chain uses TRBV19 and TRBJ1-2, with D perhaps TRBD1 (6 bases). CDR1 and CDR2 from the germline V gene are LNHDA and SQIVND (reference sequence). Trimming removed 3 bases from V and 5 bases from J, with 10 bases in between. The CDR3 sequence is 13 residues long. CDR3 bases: TGTGCCAGTAGTATTCAGGGGCGGTATGGCTACACCTTC. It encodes CASSIQGRYGYTF.

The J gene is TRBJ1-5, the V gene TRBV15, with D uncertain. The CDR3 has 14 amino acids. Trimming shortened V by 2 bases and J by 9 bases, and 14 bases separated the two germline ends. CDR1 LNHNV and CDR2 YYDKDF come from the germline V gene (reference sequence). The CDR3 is CATSRPSVSPPQHF. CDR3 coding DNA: TGTGCCACCAGCAGACCGTCGGTTTCGCCGCCCCAGCATTTT.

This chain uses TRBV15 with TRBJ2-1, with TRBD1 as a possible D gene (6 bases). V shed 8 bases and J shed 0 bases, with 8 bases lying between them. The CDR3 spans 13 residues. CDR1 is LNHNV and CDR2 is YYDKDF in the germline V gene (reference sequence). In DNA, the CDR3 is TGTGCCACCCAGGGGTTCTCCTACAATGAGCAGTTCTTC. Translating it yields CATQGFSYNEQFF. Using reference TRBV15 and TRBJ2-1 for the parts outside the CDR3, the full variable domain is DAMVIQNPRYQVTQFGKPVTLSCSQTLNHNVMYWYQQKSSQAPKLLFHYYDKDFNNEADTPDNFQSRRPNTSFCFLDIRSPGLGDTAMYLCATQGFSYNEQFFGPGTRLTVL.

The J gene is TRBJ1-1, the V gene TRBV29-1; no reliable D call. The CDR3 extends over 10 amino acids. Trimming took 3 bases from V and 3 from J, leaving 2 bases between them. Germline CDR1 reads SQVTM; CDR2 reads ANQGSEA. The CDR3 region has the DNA TGCAGCGTTGAGCACACTGAAGCTTTCTTT. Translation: CSVEHTEAFF.

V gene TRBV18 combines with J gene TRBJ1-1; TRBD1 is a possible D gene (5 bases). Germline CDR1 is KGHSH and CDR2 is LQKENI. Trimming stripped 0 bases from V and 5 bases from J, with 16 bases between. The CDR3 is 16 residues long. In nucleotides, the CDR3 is TGTGCCAGCTCACCACCGGCCAGGGCAGGGTGGACTGAAGCTTTCTTT. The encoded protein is CASSPPARAGWTEAFF.

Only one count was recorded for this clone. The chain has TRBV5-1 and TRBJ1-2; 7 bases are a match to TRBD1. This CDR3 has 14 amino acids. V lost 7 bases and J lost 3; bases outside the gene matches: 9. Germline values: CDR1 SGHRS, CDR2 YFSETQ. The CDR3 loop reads CASGLQGQDYGYTF. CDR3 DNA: TGCGCCAGCGGGTTACAGGGGCAGGACTATGGCTACACCTTC.

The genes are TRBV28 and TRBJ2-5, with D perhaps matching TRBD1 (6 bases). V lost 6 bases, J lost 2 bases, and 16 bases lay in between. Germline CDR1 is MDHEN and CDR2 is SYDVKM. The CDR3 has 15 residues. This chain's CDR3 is CASSPIVRGQETQYF. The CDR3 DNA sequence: TGTGCCAGCAGCCCCATCGTCAGGGGACAAGAGACCCAGTACTTC.